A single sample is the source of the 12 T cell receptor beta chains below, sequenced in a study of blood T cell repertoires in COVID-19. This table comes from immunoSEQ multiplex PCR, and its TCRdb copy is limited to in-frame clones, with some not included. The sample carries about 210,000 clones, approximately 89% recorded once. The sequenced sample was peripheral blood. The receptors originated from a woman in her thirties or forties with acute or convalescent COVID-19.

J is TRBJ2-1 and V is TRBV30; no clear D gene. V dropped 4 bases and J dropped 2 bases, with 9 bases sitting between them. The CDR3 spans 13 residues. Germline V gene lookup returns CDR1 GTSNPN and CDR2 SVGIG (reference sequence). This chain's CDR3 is CAWTRLPYNEQFF. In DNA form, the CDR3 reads TGTGCCTGGACCCGACTGCCCTACAATGAGCAGTTCTTC. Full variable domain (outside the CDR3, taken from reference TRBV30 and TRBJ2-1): SQTIHQWPATLVQPVGSPLSLECTVEGTSNPNLYWYRQAAGRGLQLLFYSVGIGQISSEVPQNLSASRPQDRQFILSSKKLLLSDSGFYLCAWTRLPYNEQFFGPGTRLTVL.

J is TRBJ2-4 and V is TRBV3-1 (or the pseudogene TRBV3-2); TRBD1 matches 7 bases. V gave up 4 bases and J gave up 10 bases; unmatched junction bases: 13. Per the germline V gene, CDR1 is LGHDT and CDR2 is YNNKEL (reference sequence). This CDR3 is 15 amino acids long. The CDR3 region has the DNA TGTGCCAGCAGCCCTACAGGGGAAACAAGAAATATTCAGTACTTC. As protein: CASSPTGETRNIQYF.

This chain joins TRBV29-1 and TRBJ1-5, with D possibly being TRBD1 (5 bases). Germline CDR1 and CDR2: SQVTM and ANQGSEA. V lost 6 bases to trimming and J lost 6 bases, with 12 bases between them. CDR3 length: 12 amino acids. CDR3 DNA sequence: TGCAGCGTGTCGGGGGTAGGTCAGCCCCAGCATTTT. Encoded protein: CSVSGVGQPQHF.

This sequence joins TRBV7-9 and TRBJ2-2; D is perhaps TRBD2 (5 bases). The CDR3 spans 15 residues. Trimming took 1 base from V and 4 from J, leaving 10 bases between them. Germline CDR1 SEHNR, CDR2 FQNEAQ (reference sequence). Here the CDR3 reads CASSLVGVGTGELFF. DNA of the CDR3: TGTGCCAGCAGCTTAGTCGGGGTTGGCACCGGGGAGCTGTTTTTT.

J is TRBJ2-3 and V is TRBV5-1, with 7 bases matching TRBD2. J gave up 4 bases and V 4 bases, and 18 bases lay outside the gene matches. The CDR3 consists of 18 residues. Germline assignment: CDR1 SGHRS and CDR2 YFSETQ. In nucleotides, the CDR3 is TGCGCCAGCAGCGGACCCCGGACCGGGCGGGGGTGGGCAGATACGCAGTATTTT. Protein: CASSGPRTGRGWADTQYF.

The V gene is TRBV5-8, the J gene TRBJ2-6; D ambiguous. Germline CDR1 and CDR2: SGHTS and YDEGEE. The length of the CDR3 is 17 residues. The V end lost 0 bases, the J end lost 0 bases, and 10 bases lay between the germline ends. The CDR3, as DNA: TGTGCCAGCAGCTTGGTTCATGTACTCTCTGGGGCCAACGTCCTGACTTTC. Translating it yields CASSLVHVLSGANVLTF.

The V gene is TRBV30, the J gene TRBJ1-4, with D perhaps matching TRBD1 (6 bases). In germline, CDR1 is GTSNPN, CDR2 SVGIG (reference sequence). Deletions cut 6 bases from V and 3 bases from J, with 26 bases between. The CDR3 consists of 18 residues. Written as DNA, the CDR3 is TGTGCCTGTTTTCGGGGAGCAGGGGTGATAGCAGCTAATGAAAAACTGTTTTTT. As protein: CACFRGAGVIAANEKLFF.

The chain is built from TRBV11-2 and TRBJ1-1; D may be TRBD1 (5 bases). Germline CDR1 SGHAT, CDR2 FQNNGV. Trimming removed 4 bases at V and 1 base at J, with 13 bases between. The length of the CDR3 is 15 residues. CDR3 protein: CASSYRGGANTEAFF. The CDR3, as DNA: TGTGCCAGCAGCTACCGGGGGGGAGCGAACACTGAAGCTTTCTTT.

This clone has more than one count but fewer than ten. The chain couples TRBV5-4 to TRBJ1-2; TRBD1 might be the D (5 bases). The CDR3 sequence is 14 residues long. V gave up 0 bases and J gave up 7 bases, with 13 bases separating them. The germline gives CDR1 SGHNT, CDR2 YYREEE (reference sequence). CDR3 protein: CASSLVGQGAGYTF. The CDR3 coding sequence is TGTGCCAGCAGCTTGGTGGGCCAGGGCGCTGGCTACACCTTC.

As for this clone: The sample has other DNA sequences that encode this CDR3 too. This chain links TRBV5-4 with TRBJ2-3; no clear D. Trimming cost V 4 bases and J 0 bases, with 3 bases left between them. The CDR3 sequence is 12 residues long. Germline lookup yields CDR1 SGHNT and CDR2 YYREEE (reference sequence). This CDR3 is CASSPSTDTQYF. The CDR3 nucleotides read TGTGCCAGCAGCCCAAGCACAGATACGCAGTATTTT.

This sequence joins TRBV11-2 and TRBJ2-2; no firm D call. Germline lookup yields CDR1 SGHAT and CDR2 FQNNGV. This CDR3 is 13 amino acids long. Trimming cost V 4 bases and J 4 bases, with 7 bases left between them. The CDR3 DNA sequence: TGTGCCAGCAGCTCTTACAGCACCGGGGAGCTGTTTTTT. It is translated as CASSSYSTGELFF. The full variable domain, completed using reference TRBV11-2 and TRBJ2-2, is EAGVAQSPRYKIIEKRQSVAFWCNPISGHATLYWYQQILGQGPKLLIQFQNNGVVDDSQLPKDRFSAERLKGVDSTLKIQPAKLEDSAVYLCASSSYSTGELFFGEGSRLTVL.

The chain's CDR3 is CASSFGGLAAQETQYF. In nucleotides, the CDR3 is TGCGCCAGCAGCTTCGGCGGACTAGCGGCTCAAGAGACCCAGTACTTC. The V gene is TRBV5-1, the J gene TRBJ2-5; TRBD2 agrees at 10 bases. CDR1 and CDR2 from the germline V gene are SGHRS and YFSETQ. The CDR3 is 16 residues long. J gave up 2 bases and V 2 bases, and 6 bases lay outside the gene matches.